The text below deals with one T cell receptor beta chain. The clone's antigen remains unknown. An end of the junction differs from the germline gene, which may be a read error. The time point label, read with the paper, signifies: approximately 45 days after influenza vaccine administration. This sample stems from a study of response to subunit inactivated influenza vaccine (dated by TCRdb to 2016 to 2018). For context, the study as a whole: To follow how T cells responded to a trivalent subunit inactivated influenza vaccine, the researchers relied on deep quantitative profiling of the T cell receptor repertoire.

Library preparation was by RT-PCR. Sequencer: Illumina HiSeq 2500. In TCRdb, the public reads were trimmed at Q25 with fastp and aligned with MiXCR, with productive beta chains retained. When rows share a CDR3 protein, they turn into one entry using the most common DNA and genes. The sample table records approximately 500,000 distinct CDR3 sequences; 10% to 15% of these occur just once. Of the sample, around 13% falls within the top ten clones. What the authors observed across the whole study: It was suggested by the authors that each seasonal influenza vaccination may recruit only a limited number of new T cells.

The germline V gene encodes CDR1 LNHNV and CDR2 YYDKDF (reference sequence). The CDR3 covers 15 residues, taking in both the cysteine and the phenylalanine. Only the CDR3 region is kept as DNA, spanning 45 bases read in frame from base 1. The input for sequencing was PBMCs from blood, taken roughly 45 days after vaccination. This TCR came from a man aged 50-59 years who received an inactivated influenza vaccine. Donor details come from another sample of the same person, matched by shared clones. The chain joins TRBV15 to TRBJ2-4; the D gene could be TRBD1 or TRBD2, each one agreeing over 6 bases. This receptor has the CDR3 CSTSRTAGAKNIQYF. The nucleotide sequence reads TGTTCCACCAGCAGGACAGCGGGTGCCAAAAACATTCAGTACTTC.